These 20 T cell receptor beta chains were all obtained from the same sample, sequenced in a study of T-cell reconstitution after alpha-beta-depleted transplantation in children. It was with unique molecular identifiers that the TCRbeta library was prepared. One entry per CDR3 protein results from TCRdb running MiXCR on the PCR reads. The table includes 350,000 to 450,000 distinct CDR3 sequences, less than 15% detected once. The sequencing here drew on PBMCs, taken from the stem cell graft. These receptors all stem from a human donor who donated a stem cell graft to a child with Fanconi anemia.

This clonotype occurred a few times. This sequence joins TRBV4-2 and TRBJ2-1; D is ambiguous. Germline CDR1 and CDR2: LGHNA and YNFKEQ. The V and J ends lost 1 base and 6 bases respectively, with 10 bases between them. The CDR3 is 14 amino acids. This CDR3 reads CASSQGASFNEQFF. CDR3 coding DNA: TGTGCCAGCAGCCAAGGGGCCAGTTTCAATGAGCAGTTCTTC.

V usage is TRBV27 and J usage is TRBJ2-7; possibly TRBD1 for D (6 bases). Trimming left V 1 base short and J 6 bases short, with 16 bases between. Germline V gene data show CDR1 as MNHEY and CDR2 as SMNVEV (reference sequence). CDR3 length: 15 residues. DNA of the CDR3: TGTGCCAGCAGTTTATTGGTTAGGGGGACGGCCGAGCAGTACTTC. It yields the protein CASSLLVRGTAEQYF.

This clonotype was seen many times. The chain combines TRBV5-1 with TRBJ2-2; no clear D gene. Looked up from germline, CDR1 is SGHRS and CDR2 is YFSETQ. The CDR3 runs to 11 residues. Trimming shortened V by 5 bases and J by 1 base, and 0 bases separated the two germline ends. CDR3 nucleotide sequence: TGCGCCAGCAGGAACACCGGGGAGCTGTTTTTT. Its translation: CASRNTGELFF.

This clonotype was found many times. V gene TRBV7-8 combines with J gene TRBJ2-3; D unresolved. Germline values: CDR1 SGHVS, CDR2 FQNEAQ. V was clipped by 8 bases and J by 6 bases, with 9 bases between them. The CDR3 runs to 11 residues. The CDR3 loop reads CASGVGDTQYF. As DNA, the CDR3 is TGTGCCAGCGGGGTCGGGGATACGCAGTATTTT.

The V call is TRBV6-2 or TRBV6-3, the J call TRBJ1-5; D is undetermined. CDR1 is MNHEY and CDR2 is SVGEGT in the germline V gene. This CDR3 spans 13 amino acids. Between the trimmed V and J ends, which lost 8 bases and 6 bases, there was a span of 14 bases. CDR3 residues: CASSNGLAQPQHF. CDR3 DNA: TGTGCCAGCTCGAATGGGTTGGCTCAGCCCCAGCATTTT.

This clonotype was detected only a few times. The junction shows a germline mismatch at one end, possibly a read error. The chain joins TRBV7-2 to TRBJ2-1; D perhaps matches TRBD2 (6 bases). This CDR3 has 13 residues. Germline CDR1 is SGHTA and CDR2 is FQGNSA. Here the CDR3 DNA reads TGTGCCAGCAGCTTAGCCCGGGACTCCGGACGTATCTTC. It specifies CASSLARDSGRIF.

This chain links TRBV12-3 or TRBV12-4 with TRBJ2-5; D call uncertain. This CDR3 has 11 amino acids. The V gene lost 3 bases and the J gene lost 9 bases, with 8 bases spanning the gap. In DNA, the CDR3 is TGTGCCAGCAGTTTTACCGAGGCCCAGTACTTC. It yields the protein CASSFTEAQYF.

This clonotype was observed many times. The CDR3 sequence is CSARAGTGVLETQYF. CDR3 nucleotides: TGCAGTGCTAGAGCCGGGACAGGGGTTTTGGAGACCCAGTACTTC. V and J are TRBV20-1 and TRBJ2-5; 10 nucleotides align to TRBD1. The CDR3 loop spans 15 amino acids. V dropped 1 base and J dropped 5; count of bases not matched to a gene: 7. Germline-derived CDR1 and CDR2 are DFQATT and SNEGSKA (reference sequence).

This clonotype was seen more than once but under ten times. CDR3 DNA: TGTGCCAGCGTAACGGGAGGGATGAACACTGAAGCTTTCTTT. Translating gives CASVTGGMNTEAFF. This chain joins TRBV6-1 and TRBJ1-1; D not resolved. Trimming took off 8 bases at V and 0 bases at J, with 13 bases between the two ends. This CDR3 region has 14 residues. Germline CDR1 and CDR2: MNHNS and SASEGT.

This clonotype has only a few counts. The V and J genes are TRBV20-1 and TRBJ2-5; TRBD2 might be the D (5 bases). Germline loops: CDR1 DFQATT, CDR2 SNEGSKA (reference sequence). This CDR3 contains 12 residues. Trimming took 6 bases from V and 6 from J, leaving 14 bases between them. CDR3 protein: CSARFEGKTQYF. CDR3 in DNA: TGCAGTGCCCGTTTTGAGGGAAAGACCCAGTACTTC.

The chain couples TRBV15 to TRBJ2-1; D remains unclear. CDR1 and CDR2 (germline): LNHNV, YYDKDF (reference sequence). This CDR3 region has 14 residues. Trimming took off 0 bases at V and 7 bases at J, with 10 bases between the two ends. The DNA for the CDR3 is TGTGCCACCAGCAGAGATCAGGTCTGGAATGAGCAGTTCTTC. It translates to CATSRDQVWNEQFF.

In DNA, the CDR3 is TGTGCCAGCAGTCCCGTCCGTTCGGTGAGGGGGGGATCCTACGAGCAGTACTTC. Amino acids: CASSPVRSVRGGSYEQYF. The chain carries TRBV11-2 and TRBJ2-7; D possibly corresponds to TRBD2 (7 bases). With 6 bases removed from V and 1 base from J, the gap between germline ends came to 25 bases. The CDR3 length is 18 residues. CDR1 and CDR2 (germline): SGHAT, FQNNGV.

This clonotype was picked up a small number of times. The rearrangement uses TRBV4-3 and TRBJ2-7, with 7 bases aligning to TRBD2. Germline lookup yields CDR1 LGHNA and CDR2 YSLEER. The CDR3 loop spans 16 amino acids. The V and J ends lost 0 bases and 3 bases, in that order; junction bases with no gene match: 8. CDR3 coding DNA: TGCGCCAGCAGCCAAGATTCGCTAGCGGACGGCTACGAGCAGTACTTC. Translated, it gives CASSQDSLADGYEQYF.

This clonotype was counted between two and nine times. This sequence joins TRBV12-3 or TRBV12-4 and TRBJ2-5; D not certain. Trimming took 6 bases from V and 6 from J, leaving 11 bases between them. CDR3 length: 12 residues. DNA of the CDR3: TGTGCCAGCAGCCCCCTAAGGAAGACCCAGTACTTC. Amino acid sequence: CASSPLRKTQYF.

This clonotype was seen at least ten times. This chain joins TRBV9 and TRBJ1-2; unclear D gene. The germline V gene encodes CDR1 SGDLS and CDR2 YYNGEE. Trimming shortened V by 4 bases and J by 4 bases, and 23 bases separated the two germline ends. There are 17 residues in the CDR3. The CDR3 DNA is TGTGCCAGCAGCCCCGATTTACGGGCCCCCTGGGGCTATGGCTACACCTTC. Its translation: CASSPDLRAPWGYGYTF.

This clonotype was observed many times. The chain joins TRBV20-1 to TRBJ1-1; 8 bases line up with TRBD1. Trimming took 3 bases from V and 7 from J; bases not matched to a gene: 1. The CDR3 loop spans 11 amino acids. Germline CDR1 DFQATT, CDR2 SNEGSKA (reference sequence). The CDR3 protein is CSARTGVEAFF. In DNA form, the CDR3 reads TGCAGTGCTAGGACAGGGGTTGAAGCTTTCTTT.

This clonotype was found a few times. This sequence joins TRBV5-6 and TRBJ1-1; D might be TRBD1 (5 bases). V lost 4 bases and J 2 bases, leaving 15 bases between the germline ends. Germline V gene lookup returns CDR1 SGHDT and CDR2 YYEEEE. The CDR3 consists of 15 residues. The CDR3 DNA is TGTGCCAGCAGCCCAGGACGGGGCCCTAACACTGAAGCTTTCTTT. This encodes CASSPGRGPNTEAFF.

In its sample, this clonotype was seen a few times. CDR3 in amino acids: CASSFGDPGYTF. DNA of the CDR3: TGTGCCAGTAGTTTTGGGGATCCTGGCTACACCTTC. This chain connects TRBV19 to TRBJ1-2, with no clear D. This CDR3 is built from 12 residues. In germline, CDR1 is LNHDA, CDR2 SQIVND (reference sequence). Deletions cut 5 bases from V and 7 bases from J, with 11 bases between. Variable domain in full (rest from reference TRBV19 and TRBJ1-2): DGGITQSPKYLFRKEGQNVTLSCEQNLNHDAMYWYRQDPGQGLRLIYYSQIVNDFQKGDIAEGYSVSREKKESFPLTVTSAQKNPTAFYLCASSFGDPGYTFGSGTRLTVV.

This clonotype came up many times. V is TRBV6-5 and J is TRBJ1-3; D not resolved. This CDR3 is 14 amino acids long. Trimming removed 1 base from V and 1 base from J, with 5 bases in between. Germline CDR1 is MNHEY and CDR2 is SVGAGI. CDR3 region: CASSYLGSGNTIYF. The DNA of the CDR3 is TGTGCCAGCAGTTACTTAGGGTCTGGAAACACCATATATTTT.

V gene TRBV2 combines with J gene TRBJ1-1, with D possibly TRBD1 on 5 matching bases. The V gene's germline CDR1 is SNHLY and CDR2 FYNNEI. The germline V and J ends were trimmed by 5 bases and 9 bases, with 13 bases remaining between them. The CDR3 loop spans 12 amino acids. The CDR3 nucleotides read TGTGCCAGCAGTACGGGGGGGAAGAAAGCTTTCTTT. It codes for CASSTGGKKAFF.